One sample yielded the 21 T cell receptor beta chains listed below, sequenced in a study of control samples from healthy donors and cancer patients. Repertoires were generated with immunoSEQ multiplex PCR, while TCRdb's copy carries only in-frame clones and drops some. The table includes some 77,000 clones, 85% to 90% detected once. The sample taken for sequencing was blood. These receptors all stem from a woman aged 60 to 75 in good health.

This chain connects TRBV4-3 to TRBJ1-2; D gene uncertain. CDR3 length: 13 amino acids. Trimming took off 0 bases at V and 6 bases at J, with 8 bases between the two ends. Germline values: CDR1 LGHNA, CDR2 YSLEER. The CDR3 loop is CASSQDGVDGYTF. CDR3 in DNA: TGCGCCAGCAGCCAAGACGGGGTAGATGGCTACACCTTC.

The rearrangement uses TRBV14 and TRBJ2-7; D not resolved. Germline values: CDR1 SGHDN, CDR2 FVKESK. Trimming left V 0 bases short and J 5 bases short, with 2 bases between. There are 11 residues in the CDR3. The CDR3 loop is CASSQDNEQYF. CDR3 nucleotide sequence: TGTGCCAGCAGCCAAGATAACGAGCAGTACTTC.

The J gene is TRBJ2-3, the V gene TRBV2; 10 nucleotides line up with TRBD2. CDR1 is SNHLY, CDR2 FYNNEI, per germline. The CDR3 is made up of 16 amino acids. J was trimmed by 5 bases and V by 5 bases; bases with no gene match: 10. The DNA of the CDR3 is TGTGCCAGCAGTTATCTGGCTAGCGGGGGCCAAGATACGCAGTATTTT. It yields the protein CASSYLASGGQDTQYF.

V usage is TRBV19 and J usage is TRBJ2-2, with a tentative D call TRBD1 (6 bases). V gave up 7 bases and J gave up 7 bases, with 19 bases separating them. This CDR3 is 15 amino acids long. Looked up from germline, CDR1 is LNHDA and CDR2 is SQIVND (reference sequence). CDR3 sequence reads: CASTRSTGFGGELFF. The CDR3 DNA reads TGTGCCAGTACCCGATCTACAGGGTTTGGCGGGGAGCTGTTTTTT.

The chain carries TRBV19 and TRBJ1-5; D is unclear. The CDR3 runs to 15 residues. V shed 1 base and J shed 5 bases, with 12 bases lying between them. Germline V gene lookup returns CDR1 LNHDA and CDR2 SQIVND (reference sequence). CDR3 nucleotide sequence: TGTGCCAGTAGTATAGTCGGCCGGCTCCATCAGCCCCAGCATTTT. It is translated as CASSIVGRLHQPQHF.

For this clone: Other DNA sequences from this sample encode an identical CDR3 as well. The chain is built from TRBV5-8 and TRBJ1-4; a possible D gene is TRBD1 (6 bases). This CDR3 contains 15 residues. V dropped 2 bases and J dropped 5 bases, with 13 bases sitting between them. In germline, CDR1 is SGHTS, CDR2 YDEGEE. CDR3 residues: CASSLKGVRNEKLFF. DNA for the CDR3: TGTGCCAGCAGCTTAAAGGGGGTGCGGAATGAAAAACTGTTTTTT.

The sample holds a few counts of this clone. DNA of the CDR3: TGTGCCAGCTCCACGCGGGAGACCCAGTACTTC. Encoded protein: CASSTRETQYF. V and J are TRBV28 and TRBJ2-5; D uncertain. Germline-derived CDR1 and CDR2 are MDHEN and SYDVKM. The CDR3 is 11 amino acids. Between the trimmed V and J ends, which lost 8 bases and 5 bases, there was a span of 9 bases.

The chain joins TRBV11-2 to TRBJ2-5; 8 nucleotides align to TRBD2. From germline, CDR1 is SGHAT and CDR2 FQNNGV. This CDR3 spans 15 amino acids. V shed 5 bases and J 2 bases; nucleotides not matched to a gene: 7. The CDR3 nucleotides are TGTGCCAGCAGCCCGGGAGGGCCTGGTCAAGAGACCCAGTACTTC. The encoded protein is CASSPGGPGQETQYF.

The chain joins TRBV18 to TRBJ2-1; D unclear. Looked up from germline, CDR1 is KGHSH and CDR2 is LQKENI. This CDR3 region has 15 residues. V lost 3 bases and J lost 2, with 11 bases in between. The CDR3 spells CASSPLSGPYNEQFF. The CDR3, as DNA: TGTGCCAGCTCACCCCTCAGTGGCCCCTACAATGAGCAGTTCTTC.

The V and J genes are TRBV19 and TRBJ1-2; D might be TRBD1 (5 bases). This CDR3 contains 15 residues. Per germline, CDR1 LNHDA and CDR2 SQIVND (reference sequence). The V and J ends lost 2 bases and 4 bases respectively, with 14 bases between them. The DNA for the CDR3 is TGTGCCAGTAGTATACGGCGGCCAGGGAGCTATGGCTACACCTTC. Its protein product is CASSIRRPGSYGYTF.

The chain joins TRBV11-3 to TRBJ2-1; D is perhaps TRBD1 (6 bases). The germline V gene encodes CDR1 SGHNT and CDR2 YENEEA. The CDR3 spans 14 residues. Trimming shortened V by 5 bases and J by 0 bases, and 8 bases separated the two germline ends. This CDR3 reads CASSKGGSYNEQFF. For the CDR3, the DNA is TGTGCCAGCAGCAAAGGGGGCTCCTACAATGAGCAGTTCTTC.

This clone came up once. The J gene is TRBJ1-1, the V gene TRBV6-2 or TRBV6-3; tentative D call: TRBD1 (6 bases). CDR1 and CDR2 (germline): MNHEY, SVGEGT. This CDR3 has 14 amino acids. The ends were cut back, 5 bases at V and 5 bases at J, with 15 bases in the middle. The CDR3 loop is CASSQQGWVTEAFF. For the CDR3, the DNA is TGTGCCAGCAGTCAACAGGGTTGGGTGACTGAAGCTTTCTTT.

The chain recombines TRBV5-1 with TRBJ2-2; 11 positions match TRBD2. V trimming: 2 bases; J trimming: 3 bases; junction bases outside the gene matches: 0. Germline CDR1 reads SGHRS; CDR2 reads YFSETQ. CDR3 size: 15 residues. Here the CDR3 reads CASSLLAGDTGELFF. The CDR3 bases are TGCGCCAGCAGCTTACTAGCGGGAGACACCGGGGAGCTGTTTTTT. The whole variable domain, remainder taken from reference TRBV5-1 and TRBJ2-2, is KAGVTQTPRYLIKTRGQQVTLSCSPISGHRSVSWYQQTPGQGLQFLFEYFSETQRNKGNFPGRFSGRQFSNSRSEMNVSTLELGDSALYLCASSLLAGDTGELFFGEGSRLTVL.

The genes are TRBV5-4 and TRBJ2-2; D unclear. V lost 9 bases and J 8 bases, leaving 5 bases between the germline ends. The CDR3 extends over 9 amino acids. Per germline, CDR1 SGHNT and CDR2 YYREEE (reference sequence). CDR3 in DNA: TGTGCCACGTTAGGGGAGCTGTTTTTT. Translating it yields CATLGELFF.

This chain connects TRBV7-2 to TRBJ2-7; D is possibly TRBD1 (6 bases). Germline values: CDR1 SGHTA, CDR2 FQGNSA. The CDR3 length is 17 residues. Trimming removed 5 bases at V and 0 bases at J, with 20 bases between. In DNA, the CDR3 is TGTGCCAGCAGCACACCCTCTGGACAGCGGAGCTCCTACGAGCAGTACTTC. Amino acid sequence: CASSTPSGQRSSYEQYF. The whole variable domain, remainder taken from reference TRBV7-2 and TRBJ2-7, is GAGVSQSPSNKVTEKGKDVELRCDPISGHTALYWYRQSLGQGLEFLIYFQGNSAPDKSGLPSDRFSAERTGGSVSTLTIQRTQQEDSAVYLCASSTPSGQRSSYEQYFGPGTRLTVT.

The chain has TRBV28 and TRBJ1-5; weak D call: TRBD1 (5 bases). The CDR3 sequence is 14 residues long. The V and J ends lost 5 bases and 7 bases respectively, with 15 bases between them. The germline V gene encodes CDR1 MDHEN and CDR2 SYDVKM. The CDR3 protein is CASSTGSTGQPQHF. The CDR3 DNA reads TGTGCCAGCAGTACAGGCTCAACGGGGCAGCCCCAGCATTTT.

The J gene is TRBJ1-3, the V gene TRBV28; 7 positions agree with TRBD1. The junction had 6 bases not matched to a gene; V was cut back by 8 bases and J by 11 bases. This CDR3 region has 11 residues. CDR1 MDHEN and CDR2 SYDVKM come from the germline V gene. CDR3 bases: TGTGCCAGCGCCGACAGGGAGCCCATATATTTT. Encoded protein: CASADREPIYF.

The gene calls are TRBV7-2 and TRBJ2-5; D is perhaps TRBD2 (5 bases). Germline V gene lookup returns CDR1 SGHTA and CDR2 FQGNSA. CDR3 length: 14 residues. Trimming shortened V by 1 base and J by 4 bases, and 10 bases separated the two germline ends. CDR3 nucleotide sequence: TGTGCCAGCAGCTTAGGAATGGCGGGAGAGACCCAGTACTTC. Its translation: CASSLGMAGETQYF. The full variable domain, completed using reference TRBV7-2 and TRBJ2-5, is GAGVSQSPSNKVTEKGKDVELRCDPISGHTALYWYRQSLGQGLEFLIYFQGNSAPDKSGLPSDRFSAERTGGSVSTLTIQRTQQEDSAVYLCASSLGMAGETQYFGPGTRLLVL.

This clone was recorded only once. The chain links TRBV6-6 to TRBJ2-4; the D is unclear. The CDR3 is 13 amino acids. V lost 2 bases and J lost 8, with 10 bases in between. Germline V lookup: CDR1 MNHNY, CDR2 SVGAGI (reference sequence). The CDR3 loop is CASSYGPRDIQYF. The CDR3 region has the DNA TGTGCCAGCAGTTACGGTCCTCGAGACATTCAGTACTTC.

The chain links TRBV5-4 to TRBJ2-3; D unclear. The V gene's germline CDR1 is SGHNT and CDR2 YYREEE (reference sequence). This CDR3 is built from 13 residues. Trimming removed 1 base at V and 6 bases at J, with 9 bases between. The CDR3 coding sequence is TGTGCCAGCAGCTTGTGGGCCGTCGATACGCAGTATTTT. Translation: CASSLWAVDTQYF.

The chain is built from TRBV28 and TRBJ1-2, with TRBD1 identical over 7 bases. V shed 7 bases, J shed 4 bases, and the junction held 9 bases outside the gene matches. The CDR3 runs 14 residues. Germline CDR1 MDHEN, CDR2 SYDVKM. In nucleotides, the CDR3 is TGTGCCAGCATTCTTGGGGACAGACCCTATGGCTACACCTTC. Its protein is CASILGDRPYGYTF.